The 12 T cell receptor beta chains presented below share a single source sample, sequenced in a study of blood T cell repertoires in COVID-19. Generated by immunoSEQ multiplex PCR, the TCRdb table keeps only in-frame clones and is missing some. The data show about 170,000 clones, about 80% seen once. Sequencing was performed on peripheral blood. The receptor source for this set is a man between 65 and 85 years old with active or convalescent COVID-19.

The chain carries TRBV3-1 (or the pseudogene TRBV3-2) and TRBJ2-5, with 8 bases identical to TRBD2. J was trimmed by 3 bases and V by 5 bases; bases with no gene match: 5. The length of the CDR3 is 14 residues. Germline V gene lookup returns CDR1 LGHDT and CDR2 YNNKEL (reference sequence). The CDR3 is CASSTGTRKETQYF. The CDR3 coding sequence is TGTGCCAGCAGCACCGGGACTAGAAAAGAGACCCAGTACTTC.

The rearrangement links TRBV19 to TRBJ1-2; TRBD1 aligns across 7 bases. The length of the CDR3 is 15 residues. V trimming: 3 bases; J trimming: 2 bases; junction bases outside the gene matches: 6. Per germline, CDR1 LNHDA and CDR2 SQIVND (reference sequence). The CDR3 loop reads CASSIMGQKNYGYTF. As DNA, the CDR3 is TGTGCCAGTAGTATTATGGGACAGAAGAACTATGGCTACACCTTC.

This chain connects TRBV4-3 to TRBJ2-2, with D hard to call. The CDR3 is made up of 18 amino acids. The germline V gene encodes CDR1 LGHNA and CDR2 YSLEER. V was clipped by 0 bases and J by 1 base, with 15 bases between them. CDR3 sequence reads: CASSQERAAPLNTGELFF. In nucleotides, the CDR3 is TGCGCCAGCAGCCAAGAGCGAGCCGCACCTTTGAACACCGGGGAGCTGTTTTTT.

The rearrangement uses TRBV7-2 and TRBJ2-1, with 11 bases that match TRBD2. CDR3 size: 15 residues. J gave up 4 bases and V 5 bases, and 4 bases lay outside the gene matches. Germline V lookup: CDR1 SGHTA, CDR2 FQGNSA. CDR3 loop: CASSPGTSGYNEQFF. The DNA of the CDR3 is TGTGCCAGCAGCCCCGGGACTAGCGGTTACAATGAGCAGTTCTTC.

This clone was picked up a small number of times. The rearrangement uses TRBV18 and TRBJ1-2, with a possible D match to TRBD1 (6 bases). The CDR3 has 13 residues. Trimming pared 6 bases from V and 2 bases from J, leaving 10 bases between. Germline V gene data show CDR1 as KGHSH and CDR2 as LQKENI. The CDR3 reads CASSSTGNYGYTF. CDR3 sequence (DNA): TGTGCCAGCTCTAGTACAGGGAACTATGGCTACACCTTC.

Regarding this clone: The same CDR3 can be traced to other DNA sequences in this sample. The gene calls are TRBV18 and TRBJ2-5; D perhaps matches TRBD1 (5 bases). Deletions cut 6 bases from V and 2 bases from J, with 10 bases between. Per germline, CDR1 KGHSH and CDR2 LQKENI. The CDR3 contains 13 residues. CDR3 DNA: TGTGCCAGCTCCTCCGGACAACAAGAGACCCAGTACTTC. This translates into CASSSGQQETQYF.

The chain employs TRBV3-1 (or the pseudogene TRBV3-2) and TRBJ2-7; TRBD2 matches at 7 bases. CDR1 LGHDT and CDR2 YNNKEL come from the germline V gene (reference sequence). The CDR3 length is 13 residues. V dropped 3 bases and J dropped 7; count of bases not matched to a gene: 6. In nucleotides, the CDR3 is TGTGCCAGCAGCCAGTTGACCGGGGGGGAGCAGTACTTC. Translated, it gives CASSQLTGGEQYF.

The CDR3 protein is CASSQDINKFSQYF. CDR3 bases: TGCGCCAGCAGCCAAGATATCAACAAGTTTTCCCAGTACTTC. The chain employs TRBV4-1 and TRBJ2-5; D uncertain. From germline, CDR1 is MGHRA and CDR2 YSYEKL. CDR3 length: 14 residues. Trimming took 0 bases from V and 9 from J, leaving 14 bases between them.

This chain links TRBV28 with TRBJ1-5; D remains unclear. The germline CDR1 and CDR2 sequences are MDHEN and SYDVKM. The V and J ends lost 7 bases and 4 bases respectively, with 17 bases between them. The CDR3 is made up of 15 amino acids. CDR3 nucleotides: TGTGCCAGCACCCTGGGAGGGATAAGGAATCAGCCCCAGCATTTT. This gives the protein CASTLGGIRNQPQHF.

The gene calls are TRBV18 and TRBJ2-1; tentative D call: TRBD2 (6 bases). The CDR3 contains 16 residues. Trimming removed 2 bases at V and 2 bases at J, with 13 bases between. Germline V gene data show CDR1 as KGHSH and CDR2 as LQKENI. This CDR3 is CASSPGGGIAYNEQFF. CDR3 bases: TGTGCCAGCTCACCAGGAGGCGGGATAGCCTACAATGAGCAGTTCTTC.

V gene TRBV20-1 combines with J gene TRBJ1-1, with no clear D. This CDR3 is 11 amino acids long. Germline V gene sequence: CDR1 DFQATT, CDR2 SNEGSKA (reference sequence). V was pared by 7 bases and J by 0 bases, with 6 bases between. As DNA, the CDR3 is TGCAGTGTTTCCTTGAACACTGAAGCTTTCTTT. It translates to CSVSLNTEAFF.

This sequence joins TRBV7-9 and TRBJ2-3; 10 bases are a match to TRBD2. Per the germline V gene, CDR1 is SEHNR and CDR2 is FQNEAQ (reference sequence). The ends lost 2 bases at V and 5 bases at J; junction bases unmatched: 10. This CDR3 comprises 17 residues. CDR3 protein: CASSLRGSGRAGDTQYF. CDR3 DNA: TGTGCCAGCAGCTTAAGGGGGAGCGGGAGGGCCGGAGATACGCAGTATTTT.